A selection of T cell receptor beta chains follows, all from one sample in a study of cytomegalovirus exposure and HLA in healthy donors. Produced via immunoSEQ multiplex PCR; TCRdb's table is partial and in-frame only. The table lists around 200,000 clones, 75% to 85% of them singletons. The sample was PBMCs. These receptors all stem from a boy aged 10-17 years in good health and CMV-seronegative. CDR3s include the opening cysteine and the closing phenylalanine or tryptophan. The D gene is left open where the match is weak. Size is stated for part of the rows, as once, few or many counts, or as a class when the clone is expanded.

abundance: NA; v_gene: TRBV9; j_gene: TRBJ2-5; d_gene: NA; CDR3aa: CASSVAARGETQYF; CDR3nt: TGTGCCAGCAGCGTAGCGGCTCGGGGAGAGACCCAGTACTTC
abundance: NA; v_gene: TRBV5-1; j_gene: TRBJ2-2; d_gene: NA; CDR3aa: CASSFPSSNTGELFF; CDR3nt: TGCGCCAGCAGCTTTCCGTCCTCGAACACCGGGGAGCTGTTTTTT
abundance: NA; v_gene: TRBV19; j_gene: TRBJ1-3; d_gene: TRBD1; CDR3aa: CASRTGYLSGNTIYF; CDR3nt: TGTGCCAGCAGGACAGGGTACCTCTCTGGAAACACCATATATTTT
abundance: NA; v_gene: TRBV19; j_gene: TRBJ1-1; d_gene: NA; CDR3aa: CASSTFPGNTPVGAFF; CDR3nt: TGTGCCAGTAGTACCTTTCCCGGGAACACACCGGTCGGAGCTTTCTTT
abundance: few; v_gene: TRBV19; j_gene: TRBJ1-6; d_gene: TRBD1; CDR3aa: CASSGAGTGHSPLHF; CDR3nt: TGTGCCAGTAGTGGAGCCGGGACAGGACATTCACCCCTCCACTTT
abundance: NA; v_gene: TRBV30; j_gene: TRBJ1-1; d_gene: NA; CDR3aa: CAWTQGQAREAFF; CDR3nt: TGTGCCTGGACCCAGGGGCAGGCCCGTGAAGCTTTCTTT
abundance: NA; v_gene: TRBV5-4; j_gene: TRBJ2-5; d_gene: TRBD2; CDR3aa: CASSSTLAGGGETQYF; CDR3nt: TGTGCCAGCAGCTCCACTCTAGCGGGGGGTGGAGAGACCCAGTACTTC
abundance: NA; v_gene: TRBV6-5; j_gene: TRBJ1-1; d_gene: NA; CDR3aa: CASSYYGRGAAEAFF; CDR3nt: TGTGCCAGCAGTTACTACGGCAGGGGAGCGGCTGAAGCTTTCTTT
abundance: NA; v_gene: TRBV4-2; j_gene: TRBJ2-1; d_gene: TRBD2; CDR3aa: CASSQVGGTSGTSKNNEQFF; CDR3nt: TGTGCCAGCAGCCAAGTGGGAGGCACTTCCGGGACTAGTAAAAACAATGAGCAGTTCTTC
abundance: NA; v_gene: TRBV7-2; j_gene: TRBJ1-1; d_gene: NA; CDR3aa: CASSFGGRTEAFF; CDR3nt: TGTGCCAGCAGCTTCGGGGGGAGGACTGAAGCTTTCTTT
abundance: NA; v_gene: TRBV11-3; j_gene: TRBJ2-5; d_gene: TRBD1; CDR3aa: CASSAPGTAQWRTQYF; CDR3nt: TGTGCCAGCAGCGCCCCCGGGACAGCGCAGTGGAGGACCCAGTACTTC
abundance: once; v_gene: TRBV29-1; j_gene: TRBJ1-2; d_gene: TRBD1; CDR3aa: CSVTDRAFNYGYTF; CDR3nt: TGCAGCGTGACTGACAGGGCCTTTAACTATGGCTACACCTTC
abundance: NA; v_gene: TRBV10-3; j_gene: TRBJ2-7; d_gene: TRBD2; CDR3aa: CAITIGLAGGSSYEQYF; CDR3nt: TGTGCCATCACCATTGGACTAGCGGGGGGTAGCTCCTACGAGCAGTACTTC
abundance: few; v_gene: TRBV30; j_gene: TRBJ1-2; d_gene: TRBD1; CDR3aa: CAWSGQGKGIGTF; CDR3nt: TGTGCCTGGAGCGGACAGGGGAAGGGCATCGGCACCTTC
abundance: NA; v_gene: TRBV10-3; j_gene: TRBJ2-5; d_gene: TRBD2; CDR3aa: CAISPGGQETQYF; CDR3nt: TGTGCCATCAGCCCCGGGGGGCAAGAGACCCAGTACTTC
abundance: NA; v_gene: TRBV15; j_gene: TRBJ2-2; d_gene: NA; CDR3aa: CATRYDFNTGELFF; CDR3nt: TGTGCCACCAGGTACGACTTTAACACCGGGGAGCTGTTTTTT
abundance: NA; v_gene: TRBV10-2; j_gene: TRBJ1-1; d_gene: TRBD1; CDR3aa: CASRDRGRVNTEAFF; CDR3nt: TGCGCCAGCAGGGACAGGGGGCGCGTGAACACTGAAGCTTTCTTT
abundance: NA; v_gene: TRBV5-6; j_gene: TRBJ2-5; d_gene: NA; CDR3aa: CASSIVQGFQETQYF; CDR3nt: TGTGCCAGCAGCATAGTACAGGGTTTCCAAGAGACCCAGTACTTC
abundance: NA; v_gene: TRBV12-5; j_gene: TRBJ1-2; d_gene: NA; CDR3aa: CASGLVPPGHYGYTF; CDR3nt: TGTGCTAGTGGTTTGGTACCCCCAGGGCACTATGGCTACACCTTC
abundance: NA; v_gene: TRBV5-1; j_gene: TRBJ2-7; d_gene: TRBD2; CDR3aa: CASSWNVAGDSGEQYF; CDR3nt: TGCGCCAGCAGCTGGAATGTAGCGGGGGACTCTGGCGAGCAGTACTTC
abundance: few; v_gene: TRBV7-2; j_gene: TRBJ2-3; d_gene: TRBD2; CDR3aa: CASSPISGRTDTQYF; CDR3nt: TGTGCCAGCAGCCCCATTAGCGGGCGCACAGATACGCAGTATTTT
abundance: NA; v_gene: TRBV30; j_gene: TRBJ1-1; d_gene: NA; CDR3aa: CAWSVLSNTEAFF; CDR3nt: TGTGCCTGGAGTGTACTTTCGAACACTGAAGCTTTCTTT
abundance: NA; v_gene: TRBV14; j_gene: TRBJ2-7; d_gene: NA; CDR3aa: CASSQDPGYEQYF; CDR3nt: TGTGCCAGCAGCCAAGATCCCGGGTACGAGCAGTACTTC
abundance: NA; v_gene: TRBV6-5; j_gene: TRBJ1-2; d_gene: NA; CDR3aa: CASRLLAGPNYGYTF; CDR3nt: TGTGCCAGCAGGCTCCTCGCGGGCCCTAACTATGGCTACACCTTC
abundance: few; v_gene: TRBV29-1; j_gene: TRBJ1-2; d_gene: NA; CDR3aa: CSVLDRPAGGLYGYTF; CDR3nt: TGCAGCGTTTTGGACCGACCCGCCGGGGGTTTATATGGCTACACCTTC
abundance: once; v_gene: TRBV13; j_gene: TRBJ1-4; d_gene: NA; CDR3aa: CASSLRYDGVSEKLFF; CDR3nt: TGTGCCAGCAGCTTGCGATATGACGGAGTCAGTGAAAAACTGTTTTTT
abundance: once; v_gene: TRBV13; j_gene: TRBJ2-7; d_gene: NA; CDR3aa: CASSLRGTEHYEQYF; CDR3nt: TGTGCCAGCAGCTTAAGGGGGACGGAGCACTACGAGCAGTACTTC
abundance: NA; v_gene: TRBV6-1; j_gene: TRBJ1-1; d_gene: NA; CDR3aa: CASRAAGGTEAFF; CDR3nt: TGTGCCAGTCGGGCCGCGGGGGGCACTGAAGCTTTCTTT
abundance: few; v_gene: TRBV2; j_gene: TRBJ2-3; d_gene: TRBD1; CDR3aa: CASSPGQTFGDTQYF; CDR3nt: TGTGCCAGCAGTCCGGGACAGACCTTTGGGGATACGCAGTATTTT
abundance: NA; v_gene: TRBV7-3; j_gene: TRBJ1-1; d_gene: NA; CDR3aa: CASSLAGNTEAFF; CDR3nt: TGTGCCAGCAGCTTAGCGGGGAACACTGAAGCTTTCTTT
abundance: NA; v_gene: TRBV9; j_gene: TRBJ1-2; d_gene: NA; CDR3aa: CASSVAAIGVRGYTF; CDR3nt: TGTGCCAGCAGCGTTGCAGCGATAGGAGTGAGGGGCTACACCTTC
abundance: few; v_gene: TRBV4-2; j_gene: TRBJ2-3; d_gene: TRBD2; CDR3aa: CASSQASGTADTQYF; CDR3nt: TGTGCCAGCAGCCAAGCTAGCGGGACGGCAGATACGCAGTATTTT
abundance: NA; v_gene: TRBV10-2; j_gene: TRBJ1-1; d_gene: NA; CDR3aa: CASSEPGTEAFF; CDR3nt: TGCGCCAGCAGTGAACCGGGCACTGAAGCTTTCTTT
abundance: NA; v_gene: TRBV11-2; j_gene: TRBJ2-3; d_gene: TRBD2; CDR3aa: CASSLRGASGLPSDTQYF; CDR3nt: TGTGCCAGCAGCTTAAGGGGCGCTAGCGGGCTACCTTCAGATACGCAGTATTTT
abundance: NA; v_gene: TRBV11-3; j_gene: TRBJ2-5; d_gene: TRBD1; CDR3aa: CASSARDRVKTQYF; CDR3nt: TGTGCCAGCAGCGCCCGGGACAGGGTGAAAACCCAGTACTTC
abundance: NA; v_gene: TRBV5-4; j_gene: TRBJ2-1; d_gene: TRBD2; CDR3aa: CASSPRPTSGGPGRFF; CDR3nt: TGTGCCAGCAGCCCACGCCCGACTAGCGGGGGGCCCGGGCGGTTCTTC
abundance: NA; v_gene: TRBV9; j_gene: TRBJ1-4; d_gene: NA; CDR3aa: CASSGGEYNEKLFF; CDR3nt: TGTGCCAGCAGCGGTGGGGAGTACAATGAAAAACTGTTTTTT
abundance: NA; v_gene: TRBV19; j_gene: TRBJ1-5; d_gene: NA; CDR3aa: CASSIDFKTEQPQHF; CDR3nt: TGTGCCAGTAGTATAGATTTCAAGACAGAGCAGCCCCAGCATTTT
abundance: NA; v_gene: TRBV7-8; j_gene: TRBJ2-1; d_gene: TRBD2; CDR3aa: CASSLGRTSGNEQFF; CDR3nt: TGTGCCAGCAGCTTAGGTAGGACTAGCGGCAATGAGCAGTTCTTC
abundance: NA; v_gene: TRBV29-1; j_gene: TRBJ1-3; d_gene: NA; CDR3aa: CSVVRGSDHTGNTIYF; CDR3nt: TGCAGCGTTGTCCGAGGGTCCGATCACACTGGAAACACCATATATTTT